The 23 T cell receptor beta chains presented below share a single source sample, sequenced in a study of T cell responses to AZD1222 COVID-19 vaccine. TCRdb's table, derived via immunoSEQ multiplex PCR, lists solely in-frame clones and lacks some. Among roughly 180,000 clones listed, around 93% were seen once. This specimen consisted of peripheral blood, obtained on day 0 of AZD1222 vaccination. These receptors were taken from an adult in good health.

The chain recombines TRBV15 with TRBJ1-4, with 8 bases matching TRBD1. Germline CDR1 and CDR2: LNHNV and YYDKDF (reference sequence). This CDR3 spans 15 amino acids. Trimming cost V 0 bases and J 6 bases; bases outside gene matches: 3. The CDR3 loop reads CATSREPGGYEKLFF. CDR3 DNA sequence: TGTGCCACCAGCAGAGAACCAGGGGGCTATGAAAAACTGTTTTTT.

This sequence joins TRBV28 and TRBJ1-6; no clear D. CDR1 and CDR2 (germline): MDHEN, SYDVKM. This CDR3 is 15 amino acids long. V was shortened by 4 bases and J by 5 bases, with 12 bases between the two germline ends. CDR3 in amino acids: CASSSPGPDNSPLHF. The DNA for the CDR3 is TGTGCCAGCAGTTCTCCCGGACCCGATAATTCACCCCTCCACTTT.

The J gene is TRBJ1-2, the V gene TRBV30, with 10 bases matching TRBD1. CDR3 length: 13 amino acids. CDR1 is GTSNPN and CDR2 is SVGIG in the germline V gene (reference sequence). Losses at the gene ends were 1 base for V and 7 bases for J; bases not matched to a gene: 3. CDR3 nucleotide sequence: TGTGCCTGGAGTGCGACAGGGGGCCTTGGCTACACCTTC. Encoded protein: CAWSATGGLGYTF.

V is TRBV3-1 (or the pseudogene TRBV3-2) and J is TRBJ2-1; D unresolved. Trimming removed 3 bases from V and 3 bases from J, with 9 bases in between. Germline CDR1 and CDR2: LGHDT and YNNKEL (reference sequence). The CDR3 contains 14 residues. The CDR3 coding sequence is TGTGCCAGCAGCCACCGGCGAGACTACAATGAGCAGTTCTTC. It translates to CASSHRRDYNEQFF.

This chain uses TRBV5-1 with TRBJ1-2; 9 bases agree with TRBD1. Trimming at V came to 2 bases and at J to 2 bases, leaving 4 bases not matched to a gene. Germline assignment: CDR1 SGHRS and CDR2 YFSETQ. The CDR3 is made up of 15 amino acids. CDR3 loop: CASSLQGAGNYGYTF. The CDR3 coding sequence is TGCGCCAGCAGCTTACAGGGGGCTGGGAACTATGGCTACACCTTC.

The V and J genes are TRBV28 and TRBJ1-1, with D maybe TRBD1 (6 bases). V lost 4 bases and J lost 5, with 11 bases in between. The CDR3 spans 13 residues. The germline V gene has CDR1 MDHEN and CDR2 SYDVKM. Here the CDR3 DNA reads TGTGCCAGCAGTTACAGGGCCGTGACTGAAGCTTTCTTT. Translating it yields CASSYRAVTEAFF.

The chain employs TRBV7-8 and TRBJ1-6, with D tentatively TRBD1 (5 bases). Germline loops: CDR1 SGHVS, CDR2 FQNEAQ. The CDR3 spans 17 residues. The V end was cut by 5 bases, the J end by 0 bases, with 14 bases between. The CDR3 here is CASSRDEASSYNSPLHF. DNA for the CDR3: TGTGCCAGCAGCCGGGACGAGGCGAGCTCCTATAATTCACCCCTCCACTTT.

The chain uses TRBV5-1 and TRBJ2-5, with 9 bases lining up with TRBD2. The trim removed 0 bases at V and 4 bases at J, leaving 7 bases unmatched. Germline values: CDR1 SGHRS, CDR2 YFSETQ. The CDR3 loop spans 16 amino acids. The CDR3 DNA follows: TGCGCCAGCAGCTTGGTGCGCGGGAGGGCTCGAGAGACCCAGTACTTC. Encoded protein: CASSLVRGRARETQYF.

This chain connects TRBV6-6 to TRBJ2-4, with 8 bases lining up with TRBD2. The germline V gene has CDR1 MNHNY and CDR2 SVGAGI (reference sequence). Trimming took 5 bases from V and 8 from J; bases not matched to a gene: 14. CDR3 length: 16 residues. The chain's CDR3 is CASSRIAGRDSYIQYF. The CDR3, as DNA: TGTGCCAGCAGTCGAATAGCGGGACGCGACTCGTACATTCAGTACTTC.

V and J are TRBV4-3 and TRBJ2-7; 7 positions agree with TRBD1. Losses at the gene ends were 1 base for V and 4 bases for J; bases not matched to a gene: 4. The germline CDR1 and CDR2 sequences are LGHNA and YSLEER. The CDR3 contains 14 residues. The CDR3 DNA reads as TGCGCCAGCAGCCAAGGCCAACAGGGGTACGAGCAGTACTTC. Translation gives CASSQGQQGYEQYF.

This clone showed up just once. This chain links TRBV24-1 with TRBJ2-7, with D unresolved. The V and J ends lost 4 bases and 2 bases respectively, with 14 bases between them. This CDR3 has 15 amino acids. Germline CDR1 is KGHDR and CDR2 is SFDVKD. The CDR3 protein is CATSDSRTSPYEQYF. CDR3 coding DNA: TGTGCCACCAGTGACTCCCGGACGTCTCCCTACGAGCAGTACTTC.

This clone was picked up a small number of times. The V and J genes are TRBV24-1 and TRBJ1-4; the match to TRBD1 covers 10 bases. The CDR3 length is 15 residues. Germline-derived CDR1 and CDR2 are KGHDR and SFDVKD. V shed 2 bases and J 6 bases; nucleotides not matched to a gene: 2. The CDR3 protein is CATSDSGQGDEKLFF. As DNA, the CDR3 is TGTGCCACCAGTGATTCTGGACAGGGGGATGAAAAACTGTTTTTT.

V usage is TRBV3-1 (or the pseudogene TRBV3-2) and J usage is TRBJ2-1; D gene uncertain. The CDR3 has 13 amino acids. CDR1 is LGHDT and CDR2 is YNNKEL in the germline V gene (reference sequence). Trimming removed 2 bases at V and 9 bases at J, with 11 bases between. This CDR3 reads CASSQSRMGEQFF. The DNA for the CDR3 is TGTGCCAGCAGCCAATCTAGGATGGGTGAGCAGTTCTTC.

This clone was detected only once. The V gene is TRBV30, the J gene TRBJ2-1, with TRBD2 identical over 11 bases. The V gene's germline CDR1 is GTSNPN and CDR2 SVGIG (reference sequence). Unmatched junction bases numbered 2, after V lost 0 bases and J lost 10 bases. The CDR3 sequence is 13 residues long. The CDR3 DNA is TGTGCCTGGAGTGTAAGGACTAGCGGGGAGCAGTTCTTC. Its translation is CAWSVRTSGEQFF.

This clone appeared a single time. This chain uses TRBV5-4 with TRBJ2-2, with a possible D match to TRBD2 (6 bases). This CDR3 contains 14 residues. Germline CDR1 and CDR2: SGHNT and YYREEE (reference sequence). V was clipped by 2 bases and J by 6 bases, with 11 bases between them. The CDR3 loop reads CASSFRGLPGELFF. CDR3 bases: TGTGCCAGCAGCTTTAGGGGACTCCCCGGGGAGCTGTTTTTT.

This clone was found once. V and J are TRBV9 and TRBJ2-3; D might be TRBD1 or TRBD2, each matching 5 bases. Germline loops: CDR1 SGDLS, CDR2 YYNGEE. This CDR3 has 15 amino acids. V lost 0 bases to trimming and J lost 6 bases, with 14 bases between them. This CDR3 reads CASSVGVGEGDTQYF. DNA for the CDR3: TGTGCCAGCAGCGTAGGGGTGGGAGAGGGGGATACGCAGTATTTT.

The chain employs TRBV18 and TRBJ1-6; D unresolved. This CDR3 is 17 amino acids long. Germline CDR1 is KGHSH and CDR2 is LQKENI. Trimming took 4 bases from V and 7 from J, leaving 20 bases between them. The CDR3 DNA reads TGTGCCAGCTCACTCGTTGTTAGTCCCGGTAGGAATTCACCCCTCCACTTT. This sequence encodes CASSLVVSPGRNSPLHF.

The chain couples TRBV5-6 to TRBJ1-2; no reliable D call. The CDR3 is made up of 15 amino acids. Germline assignment: CDR1 SGHDT and CDR2 YYEEEE. Trimming took 3 bases from V and 2 from J, leaving 14 bases between them. CDR3 sequence (DNA): TGTGCCAGCAGCTCGGTTAGTCCGGTCAACTATGGCTACACCTTC. It specifies CASSSVSPVNYGYTF.

V gene TRBV19 combines with J gene TRBJ1-5; D unclear. This CDR3 region has 15 residues. Germline CDR1 LNHDA, CDR2 SQIVND (reference sequence). The V gene lost 5 bases and the J gene lost 0 bases, with 11 bases spanning the gap. Here the CDR3 DNA reads TGTGCCAGTAGTGTTGGACGGAATAGCAATCAGCCCCAGCATTTT. Encoded protein: CASSVGRNSNQPQHF.

The V call is TRBV5-1, the J call TRBJ1-1; tentative D call: TRBD1 (5 bases). CDR1 SGHRS and CDR2 YFSETQ come from the germline V gene. The CDR3 is 13 residues long. V was clipped by 1 base and J by 4 bases, with 8 bases between them. CDR3: CASSLKRGTEAFF. CDR3 in DNA: TGCGCCAGCAGCTTGAAGAGGGGCACTGAAGCTTTCTTT. The full variable domain, completed using reference TRBV5-1 and TRBJ1-1, is KAGVTQTPRYLIKTRGQQVTLSCSPISGHRSVSWYQQTPGQGLQFLFEYFSETQRNKGNFPGRFSGRQFSNSRSEMNVSTLELGDSALYLCASSLKRGTEAFFGQGTRLTVV.

The count of this clone is one. In DNA, the CDR3 is TGTGCCAGCAGCCAAGGGTCTGGGGGTAATCAGCCCCAGCATTTT. This translates into CASSQGSGGNQPQHF. The rearrangement links TRBV3-1 (or the pseudogene TRBV3-2) to TRBJ1-5; TRBD1 might be the D (5 bases). Trimming removed 1 base at V and 4 bases at J, with 11 bases between. Germline CDR1 and CDR2: LGHDT and YNNKEL (reference sequence). The CDR3 has 15 amino acids.

This clone was seen a handful of times. The chain uses TRBV30 and TRBJ1-3; tentatively, D is TRBD1 (6 bases). V was shortened by 0 bases and J by 4 bases, with 13 bases between the two germline ends. Germline CDR1 reads GTSNPN; CDR2 reads SVGIG (reference sequence). The CDR3 runs 15 residues. The CDR3 DNA is TGTGCCTGGAGTGTACGGGGGGGCTTCGGAAACACCATATATTTT. Translation: CAWSVRGGFGNTIYF. The entire variable domain, with the rest obtained from reference TRBV30 and TRBJ1-3, is as follows: SQTIHQWPATLVQPVGSPLSLECTVEGTSNPNLYWYRQAAGRGLQLLFYSVGIGQISSEVPQNLSASRPQDRQFILSSKKLLLSDSGFYLCAWSVRGGFGNTIYFGEGSWLTVV.

The chain carries TRBV6-4 and TRBJ2-3; D may be TRBD1 (6 bases). This CDR3 spans 16 amino acids. Trimming removed 0 bases from V and 5 bases from J, with 15 bases in between. Germline-derived CDR1 and CDR2 are MRHNA and SNTAGT. The CDR3 coding sequence is TGTGCCAGCAGTGACTCGATACAGGGTCGGGGAGATACGCAGTATTTT. Its protein is CASSDSIQGRGDTQYF.